These T cell receptor beta chains were read from a single sample in a study of CD8 T cells in Susac syndrome. In TCRdb, the immunoSEQ multiplex PCR reads were re-called with MiXCR into one record per CDR3 protein. The sample yields roughly 120,000 distinct CDR3 sequences, approximately 94% seen once. The sequencing sample was made of CD4+ T cells from PBMCs. Receptors were obtained from a human donor with multiple sclerosis. CDR3s include the opening cysteine and the closing phenylalanine or tryptophan. Clone size is stated in some rows and not others, as once, few, many or a class when expanded.

abundance	len	j_gene	v_gene	CDR3aa
.	16	TRBJ2-3	TRBV20-1	CSARAPLAGVSDTQYF
.	17	TRBJ2-6	TRBV6-1	CASRRAGALAGANVLTF
.	14	TRBJ2-7	TRBV19	CASKASGGTYEQYF
.	14	TRBJ2-4	TRBV2	CASSARDKGDIQYF
.	14	TRBJ2-2	TRBV5-1	CASSSGQVTGELFF
.	14	TRBJ1-4	TRBV30	CARGEGATNEKLFF
.	12	TRBJ1-5	TRBV20-1	CSASGGNQPQHF
.	13	TRBJ1-1	TRBV20-1	CSARGVGNTEAFF
.	14	TRBJ1-3	TRBV30	CAWSPLGERNTIYF
.	17	TRBJ2-5	TRBV15	CATSSHRIGVYQETQYF
.	14	TRBJ1-4	TRBV4-2	CASSLRVVSEKLFF
.	17	TRBJ2-7	TRBV18	CASSPLPGREGQRWQYF
.	13	TRBJ1-2	TRBV27	CASSSGQGAGYTF
.	12	TRBJ1-1	TRBV2	CASSGHGGSAFF
.	17	TRBJ2-1	TRBV18	CASSPLFGTPQGGEQFF
.	24	TRBJ2-1	TRBV5-1	CASSYIWLAGGHHPTQSSYNEQFF
.	14	TRBJ1-2	TRBV25-1	CASSGYTGVGGYTF
.	16	TRBJ2-2	TRBV4-1	CASSQVSTPHPGELFF
.	17	TRBJ1-1	TRBV11-2	CASSSTGQLTMNTEAFF
.	13	TRBJ1-2	TRBV30	CAWSVPQNYGYTF
.	15	TRBJ2-2	TRBV12-3/TRBV12-4	CASNLQNSNTGELFF
.	12	TRBJ2-7	TRBV12-3/TRBV12-4	CASSLWQGKQYF
.	17	TRBJ1-2	TRBV9	CASSVTGTGTSLYGYTF
.	16	TRBJ2-6	TRBV20-1	CSARDPRGPGANVLTF
.	13	TRBJ1-2	TRBV2	CASRAGQNYGYTF
once	15	TRBJ1-1	TRBV29-1	CSISPGQGWGTEAFF
.	14	TRBJ2-7	TRBV5-1	CASSLGEGIHEQYF
.	13	TRBJ1-2	TRBV29-1	CSVGGTANYGYTF
.	15	TRBJ2-3	TRBV29-1	CSVEGGDGGTDTQYF
.	14	TRBJ1-2	TRBV3-1	CASSPAKAFYGYTF
.	15	TRBJ2-7	TRBV7-3	CASSQRTGGTYEQYF
.	16	TRBJ1-1	TRBV19	CASSSPGQGVSTEAFF
.	15	TRBJ1-4	TRBV3-1	CASSPDPATNEKLFF
.	14	TRBJ2-7	TRBV2	CASSEQGQGDEQYF
.	12	TRBJ2-4	TRBV6-5	CASSPGKNIQYF
.	15	TRBJ2-5	TRBV7-2	CASSSIAGALETQYF
.	15	TRBJ1-1	TRBV3-1	CASSQDYRGNTEAFF
.	17	TRBJ2-5	TRBV7-9	CASSLTLNSGTQETQYF
once	13	TRBJ1-1	TRBV3-1	CATDDRGNTEAFF
.	14	TRBJ2-7	TRBV6-6	CASRSPTGNYEQYF
.	15	TRBJ2-7	TRBV7-8	CASSPAVAGSYEQYF
.	13	TRBJ1-5	TRBV5-1	CASSLGDTWPQHF
once	17	TRBJ2-3	TRBV7-8	CTSSFSSATPSTDTQYF
.	12	TRBJ1-2	TRBV20-1	CSAIPTQGVYTF
.	15	TRBJ2-6	TRBV5-6	CASSPEGFGANVLTF
.	17	TRBJ2-4	TRBV4-3	CASSQVPGGAEVNIQYF
.	13	TRBJ1-5	TRBV12-3/TRBV12-4	CASSLGDGQPQHF
.	13	TRBJ1-1	TRBV2	CASTLDRYNEAFF
.	16	TRBJ2-7	TRBV20-1	CSARDLKGGSSYEQYF
.	15	TRBJ1-1	TRBV20-1	CSARDLIRLDTEAFF
.	17	TRBJ2-7	TRBV6-2/TRBV6-3	CASSFPSEGRTLYEQYF
.	13	TRBJ2-7	TRBV2	CASSLGPLDEQYF
.	12	TRBJ1-2	TRBV13	CASSATNYGYTF
once	14	TRBJ1-5	TRBV10-2	CASSESGIDQPQHF
.	15	TRBJ1-6	TRBV7-2	CASSLTGTENSPLHF